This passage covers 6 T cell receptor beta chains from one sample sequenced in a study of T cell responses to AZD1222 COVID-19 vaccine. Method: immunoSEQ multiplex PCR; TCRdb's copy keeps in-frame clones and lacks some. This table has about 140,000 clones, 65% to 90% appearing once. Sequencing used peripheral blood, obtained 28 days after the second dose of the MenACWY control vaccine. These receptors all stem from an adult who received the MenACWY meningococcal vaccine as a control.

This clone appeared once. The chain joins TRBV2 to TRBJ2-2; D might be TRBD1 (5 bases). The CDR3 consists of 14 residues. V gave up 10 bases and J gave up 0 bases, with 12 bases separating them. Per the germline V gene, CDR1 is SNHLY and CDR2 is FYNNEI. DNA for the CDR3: TGTGCCACTTCCGACAGACCGAACACCGGGGAGCTGTTTTTT. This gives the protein CATSDRPNTGELFF.

The CDR3 reads CASREGQGWSYEQYF. In nucleotides, the CDR3 is TGTGCCAGCAGGGAAGGACAGGGGTGGTCCTACGAGCAGTACTTC. The chain has TRBV27 and TRBJ2-7, with 9 bases aligning to TRBD1. The V segment lost 6 bases and the J segment 1 base; nucleotides outside the gene matches: 7. The germline V gene encodes CDR1 MNHEY and CDR2 SMNVEV (reference sequence). This CDR3 comprises 15 residues.

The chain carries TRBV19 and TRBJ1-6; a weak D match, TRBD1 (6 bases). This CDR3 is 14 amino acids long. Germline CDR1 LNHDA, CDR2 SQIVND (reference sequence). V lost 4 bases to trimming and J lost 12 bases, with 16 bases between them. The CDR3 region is CASSNRQAPRPLHF. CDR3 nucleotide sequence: TGTGCCAGTAGTAACAGACAGGCCCCGAGACCCCTCCACTTT.

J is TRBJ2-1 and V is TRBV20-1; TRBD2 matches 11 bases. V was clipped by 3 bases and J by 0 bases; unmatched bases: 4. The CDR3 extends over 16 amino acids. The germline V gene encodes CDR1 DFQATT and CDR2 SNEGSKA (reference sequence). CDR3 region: CSASIAGGSSYNEQFF. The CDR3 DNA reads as TGCAGTGCTAGTATAGCGGGGGGGAGCTCCTACAATGAGCAGTTCTTC.

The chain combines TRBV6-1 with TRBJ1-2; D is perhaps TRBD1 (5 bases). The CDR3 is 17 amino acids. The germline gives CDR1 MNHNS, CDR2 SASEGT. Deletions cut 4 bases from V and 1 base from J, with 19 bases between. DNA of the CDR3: TGTGCCAGCAGTGCCCTGGGCGGGGGAAGTAGTAACTATGGCTACACCTTC. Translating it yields CASSALGGGSSNYGYTF.

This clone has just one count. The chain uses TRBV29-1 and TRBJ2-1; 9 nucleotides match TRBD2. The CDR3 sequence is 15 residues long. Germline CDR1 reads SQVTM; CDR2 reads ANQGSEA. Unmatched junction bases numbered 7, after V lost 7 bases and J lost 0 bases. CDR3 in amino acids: CSGERGASSYNEQFF. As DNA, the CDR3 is TGCAGCGGCGAGCGGGGGGCGAGCTCCTACAATGAGCAGTTCTTC.